The 19 T cell receptor beta chains reported below all come from one sample, sequenced in a study of blood T cell repertoires in COVID-19. Measured with immunoSEQ multiplex PCR; TCRdb has only the in-frame clones, and not every one. The sample gives approximately 220,000 clones, around 84% of which show up once; around 6.5% is in the top ten. The specimen sequenced was PBMCs or T cells enriched from blood (not recorded which). Receptors were obtained from a woman aged 40 to 49 who had recovered from COVID-19.

The rearrangement links TRBV7-9 to TRBJ2-3; 10 bases map to TRBD1. Trimming took 3 bases from V and 2 from J; bases not matched to a gene: 5. The CDR3 sequence is 16 residues long. Germline CDR1 is SEHNR and CDR2 is FQNEAQ (reference sequence). DNA for the CDR3: TGTGCCAGCAGCTTTACCGGGACAGGGGCCACAGATACGCAGTATTTT. This codes for CASSFTGTGATDTQYF.

This clone was observed a single time. The V call is TRBV28, the J call TRBJ2-4, with 7 nucleotides matching TRBD1. J lost 3 bases, V lost 5 bases, and 13 bases had no gene match. This CDR3 spans 17 amino acids. In germline, CDR1 is MDHEN, CDR2 SYDVKM. The CDR3 is CASSHLSGTARKNIQYF. As DNA, the CDR3 is TGTGCCAGCAGTCACCTCTCCGGGACAGCGCGCAAAAACATTCAGTACTTC.

The chain links TRBV5-1 to TRBJ2-3, with D perhaps matching TRBD1 (5 bases). The germline gives CDR1 SGHRS, CDR2 YFSETQ. V was pared by 2 bases and J by 1 base, with 8 bases between. The CDR3 has 14 amino acids. CDR3: CASSFGQRTDTQYF. Here the CDR3 DNA reads TGCGCCAGCAGCTTTGGACAACGCACAGATACGCAGTATTTT.

This rearrangement joins TRBV29-1 to TRBJ1-2, with 9 bases fitting TRBD1. The CDR3 runs 12 residues. Germline V gene lookup returns CDR1 SQVTM and CDR2 ANQGSEA. V lost 5 bases to trimming and J lost 10 bases; unmatched junction nucleotides: 8. CDR3 sequence reads: CSVWGDRDLYTF. The CDR3 nucleotides read TGCAGCGTTTGGGGGGACAGGGACCTCTACACCTTC.

The chain is built from TRBV6-5 and TRBJ2-3, with TRBD2 matching 10 bases. This CDR3 contains 15 residues. The trim removed 4 bases at V and 4 bases at J, leaving 5 bases unmatched. Germline CDR1 and CDR2: MNHEY and SVGAGI. CDR3 in amino acids: CASSLLAGTADTQYF. CDR3 sequence (DNA): TGTGCCAGCAGTTTACTAGCGGGAACAGCAGATACGCAGTATTTT.

Ten or more counts support this clone. The rearrangement joins TRBV7-9 to TRBJ2-1; perhaps TRBD2 as D (6 bases). This CDR3 is built from 13 residues. CDR1 and CDR2 (germline): SEHNR, FQNEAQ (reference sequence). Trimming left V 1 base short and J 10 bases short, with 11 bases between. CDR3 sequence (DNA): TGTGCCAGCAGCTTAGGGCGGGAACCCGAGCAGTTCTTC. This translates into CASSLGREPEQFF.

The chain uses TRBV13 and TRBJ1-2; possible D gene TRBD1, 6 bases. Germline V gene lookup returns CDR1 PRHDT and CDR2 FYEKMQ (reference sequence). The CDR3 runs to 13 residues. V lost 3 bases, J lost 8 bases, and 13 bases lay in between. CDR3 nucleotide sequence: TGTGCCAGCAGCTTGTTACAGGGCGGCGGCTACACCTTC. Residues: CASSLLQGGGYTF.

The CDR3 nucleotides read TGTGCCAGCAGCCACCGTCCGGCAGGGGGAAGCGAGCAGTACGTC. Protein product: CASSHRPAGGSEQYV. The chain is built from TRBV6-2 or TRBV6-3 and TRBJ2-7; 7 bases match TRBD1. The CDR3 contains 15 residues. J gave up 6 bases and V 6 bases, and 14 bases lay outside the gene matches. The germline CDR1 and CDR2 sequences are MNHEY and SVGEGT.

The CDR3 sequence is CATSDPAVGSDAGELFF. In DNA, the CDR3 is TGTGCCACCAGTGATCCTGCGGTCGGGAGTGATGCCGGGGAGCTGTTTTTT. V usage is TRBV24-1 and J usage is TRBJ2-2; the D gene is possibly TRBD2 (6 bases). Germline CDR1 is KGHDR and CDR2 is SFDVKD. The CDR3 spans 17 residues. Trimming cost V 3 bases and J 6 bases, with 19 bases left between them.

This clone was found a few times. This chain links TRBV7-9 with TRBJ1-4; D possibly corresponds to TRBD1 (5 bases). There are 15 residues in the CDR3. Germline V gene data show CDR1 as SEHNR and CDR2 as FQNEAQ (reference sequence). V was trimmed by 5 bases and J by 0 bases, leaving 10 bases between them. The CDR3 is CASSLGGTTNEKLFF. The CDR3 DNA reads TGTGCCAGCAGCCTGGGGGGGACAACTAATGAAAAACTGTTTTTT. The whole variable domain, filled in from reference TRBV7-9 and TRBJ1-4, reads DTGVSQNPRHKITKRGQNVTFRCDPISEHNRLYWYRQTLGQGPEFLTYFQNEAQLEKSRLLSDRFSAERPKGSFSTLEIQRTEQGDSAMYLCASSLGGTTNEKLFFGSGTQLSVL.

This clone was picked up one time. This chain connects TRBV27 to TRBJ2-1; no clear D gene. V lost 4 bases to trimming and J lost 1 base, with 17 bases between them. Germline assignment: CDR1 MNHEY and CDR2 SMNVEV (reference sequence). CDR3 length: 17 amino acids. The CDR3 DNA reads as TGTGCCAGCAGTTCTCTCCGGCAGGAATCTTCCTACAATGAGCAGTTCTTC. Its protein is CASSSLRQESSYNEQFF.

This rearrangement joins TRBV20-1 to TRBJ2-3; D unclear. V dropped 4 bases and J dropped 5 bases, with 7 bases sitting between them. The CDR3 loop spans 11 amino acids. Germline-derived CDR1 and CDR2 are DFQATT and SNEGSKA (reference sequence). CDR3 amino acids: CSATPGDTQYF. The CDR3 region has the DNA TGCAGTGCTACTCCGGGAGATACGCAGTATTTT.

This clone was detected once. V usage is TRBV10-2 and J usage is TRBJ2-7; 10 bases line up with TRBD1. Per the germline V gene, CDR1 is WSHSY and CDR2 is SAAADI. This CDR3 contains 18 residues. The trim removed 4 bases at V and 2 bases at J, leaving 14 bases unmatched. The CDR3 region is CASSASDRPGTGAYEQYV. The CDR3 DNA is TGCGCCAGCAGTGCCTCAGATCGGCCCGGGACAGGGGCCTACGAGCAGTACGTC.

The V call is TRBV7-9, the J call TRBJ2-3, with D unresolved. Trimming removed 4 bases at V and 2 bases at J, with 7 bases between. This CDR3 contains 13 residues. Looked up from germline, CDR1 is SEHNR and CDR2 is FQNEAQ (reference sequence). CDR3 nucleotide sequence: TGTGCCAGCAGCTCAGCTTACACAGATACGCAGTATTTT. Its translation is CASSSAYTDTQYF.

The rearrangement joins TRBV10-3 to TRBJ2-2; tentative D call: TRBD1 (6 bases). The CDR3 totals 14 residues. Per the germline V gene, CDR1 is ENHRY and CDR2 is SYGVKD. Trimming took off 9 bases at V and 0 bases at J, with 11 bases between the two ends. CDR3 sequence: CAIEDRPNTGELFF. CDR3 coding DNA: TGTGCCATTGAGGACAGACCGAACACCGGGGAGCTGTTTTTT.

The genes are TRBV5-1 and TRBJ2-7; 9 bases align to TRBD2. The V and J ends lost 3 bases and 1 base, in that order; junction bases with no gene match: 14. The CDR3 has 18 amino acids. Germline values: CDR1 SGHRS, CDR2 YFSETQ. The CDR3 spells CASSSGSSSGTGSYEQYF. The CDR3 DNA sequence: TGCGCCAGCAGCTCGGGTAGCTCTAGCGGGACCGGGTCCTACGAGCAGTACTTC.

The sample holds a few counts of this clone. The chain recombines TRBV2 with TRBJ1-5, with D uncertain. The CDR3 totals 12 residues. Trimming removed 8 bases from V and 9 bases from J, with 14 bases in between. Germline V gene lookup returns CDR1 SNHLY and CDR2 FYNNEI. The CDR3 coding sequence is TGTGCCAGCGGTGCTTCACATCCGCCCCAGCATTTT. It is translated as CASGASHPPQHF.

The chain couples TRBV5-1 to TRBJ2-1, with D possibly matching TRBD2 (6 bases). The CDR3 is 16 residues long. V was trimmed by 3 bases and J by 8 bases, leaving 21 bases between them. CDR1 and CDR2 (germline): SGHRS, YFSETQ. The CDR3 sequence is CASSSPGLGVRYEQFF. CDR3 DNA: TGCGCCAGCAGCTCACCGGGACTTGGAGTTAGGTATGAGCAGTTCTTC. Together with reference TRBV5-1 and TRBJ2-1, the CDR3 gives the full variable domain: KAGVTQTPRYLIKTRGQQVTLSCSPISGHRSVSWYQQTPGQGLQFLFEYFSETQRNKGNFPGRFSGRQFSNSRSEMNVSTLELGDSALYLCASSSPGLGVRYEQFFGPGTRLTVL.

To note about this clone: Other DNA sequences in this sample translate to the same CDR3. V and J are TRBV6-5 and TRBJ2-2; 9 bases are a match to TRBD1. The germline V gene has CDR1 MNHEY and CDR2 SVGAGI. CDR3 size: 14 residues. V lost 6 bases and J lost 5; bases outside the gene matches: 4. CDR3 nucleotides: TGTGCCAGCAGAGACAGGGGGGGAACCGGGGAGCTGTTTTTT. It codes for CASRDRGGTGELFF.